This T cell receptor (beta chain) was identified in a study of OX40 agonist ivuxolimab in advanced cancers. Background for the entire study: Ivuxolimab, which targeted the costimulatory receptor OX40 (CD134), was an agonistic, fully human IgG2 monoclonal antibody. The monotherapy dose-escalation portion (N ≈ 57 patients) of the phase I ivuxolimab trial is reported in the paper. Partial responses occurred in three dose-escalation patients, of whom one had hepatocellular carcinoma and two had cutaneous melanoma. Among the 50 to 55 dose-escalation patients, 19 had hepatocellular carcinoma, roughly 15 melanoma, 9 renal cell carcinoma and 9 head and neck cancer. Prior anti-PD-1, anti-PD-L1 or anti-CTLA-4 therapy was permitted, and checkpoint inhibitors had been received by about 37% of dose-escalation patients. The purpose of peripheral TCRbeta sequencing was to test whether ivuxolimab changed TCR sequence diversity and led to clonal T-cell expansion. Intravenous ivuxolimab was administered to patients every 2 weeks at six dose levels: 0.01, 0.1, 0.3, 1.5, 3 and 10 mg/kg. A male proportion of roughly 80% and a mean age of around 60 years, ranging from 23 to 79, were recorded for the dose-escalation cohort. What the research found in general, with its limitations: The antigen specificity of the clonally expanded peripheral T cells was not determined. At doses of 0.1 to 3.0 mg/kg, clonal expansion of both CD4+ and CD8+ T cells in blood was seen between baseline and week 6. After ivuxolimab, expanded clones were on average more numerous among CD8+ T cells than among CD4+ T cells. Low levels of normalized T-cell clonal expansion were also seen in some patients who did not respond. In the 0.1-3.0 mg/kg groups, partial responders had among the lowest normalized peripheral clonal expansion, particularly in CD8+ T cells.

Germline trimming amounts to 5 bases on V and 2 bases on J, with 4 as the count of junction bases outside the gene matches. Taken from the germline V gene (reference sequence), the CDR1 and CDR2 loops are GTSNPN and SVGIG. The CDR3 has 14 amino acids, counting the end cysteine and phenylalanine. Only the CDR3 DNA stays, 42 bases, in frame from base 1. The sample holds one count of this clone. Its antigen is unknown. No base quality information exists; no much larger clone differs at one position. To sequence the TCRbeta CDR3 region, genomic DNA was isolated from the sorted cells. TCRbeta CDR3 regions were sequenced using the immunoSEQ Assay. The immuneACCESS repertoire file appears here via TCRdb, limited to in-frame rearrangements. These files lack a portion of the clones; in checked studies, under half of the deficit traces to unresolved V genes, and the cause of the others is not known. The sample table contains about 49,000 clones; only one count was recorded for roughly 84% of them. Of the sample, about 12% is held by the ten largest clones.

The trial excluded patients who had a history of autoimmune disease or were on systemic immunosuppression. Peripheral blood for TCR sequencing was drawn from every dose cohort at baseline, at cycle 4 day 1 and at cycle 7 day 1. Samples were obtained from an open-label, multicenter, first-in-human phase I dose-escalation trial of ivuxolimab. Adults with locally advanced or metastatic head and neck squamous cell, hepatocellular, melanoma or renal cell carcinoma were enrolled in the trial. Before TCR sequencing, CD4+ and CD8+ T cells were separately sorted from peripheral blood. Sample: CD4+ or CD8+ T cells sorted from blood, taken in a trial of the OX40 agonist ivuxolimab. Recombination joined TRBV30 with TRBJ1-5; 9 bases in between match TRBD1. The receptor's source is an adult with an advanced solid tumor such as melanoma, head and neck, liver or kidney cancer. The DNA sequence is given as TGTGCCTGGGGACAGGGGTTCGGCAATCAGCCCCAGCATTTT. It translates as CAWGQGFGNQPQHF.